This T cell receptor (beta chain) appears in the sequencing data of a study of cytomegalovirus exposure and HLA in healthy donors. Study-wide points: There were some V segments, including TRBV6-2 and TRBV6-3, excluded as indistinguishable. Available immune exposure information covered CMV serostatus only. With high specificity and sensitivity, the classifier reportedly diagnosed cytomegalovirus status.

Remarks on this clone: Antigen: not known.

The PCR made use of 60 Vbeta and 13 Jbeta primers. Sequencing was performed with immunoSEQ multiplex PCR; in TCRdb, only in-frame clones are kept and a portion is missing. The sample records tens of thousands of clones, around 82% being singletons. The CDR3 runs to 13 residues. V dropped 6 bases and J dropped 6 bases, with 14 bases sitting between them. The germline V gene encodes CDR1 SGHTA and CDR2 FQGNSA. The chain combines TRBV7-2 with TRBJ1-2, with no clear D. Material for sequencing was PBMCs. The receptor's source is a man between 18 and 29 years old in good health and CMV-seronegative. The CDR3 DNA reads as TGTGCCAGCAGTCTCGACGATAGCCATGGCTACACCTTC. As protein: CASSLDDSHGYTF.